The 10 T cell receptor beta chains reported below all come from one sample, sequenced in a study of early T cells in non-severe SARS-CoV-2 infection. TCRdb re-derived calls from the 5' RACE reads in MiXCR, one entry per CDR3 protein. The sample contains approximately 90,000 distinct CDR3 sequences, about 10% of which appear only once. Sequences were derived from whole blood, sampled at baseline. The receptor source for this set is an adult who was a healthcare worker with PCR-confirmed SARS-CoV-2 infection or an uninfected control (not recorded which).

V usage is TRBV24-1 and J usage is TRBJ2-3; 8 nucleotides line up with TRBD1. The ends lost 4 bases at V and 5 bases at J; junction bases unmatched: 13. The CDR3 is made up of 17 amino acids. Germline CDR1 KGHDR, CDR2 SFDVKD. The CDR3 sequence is CATSDPAQGAAKDTQYF. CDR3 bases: TGTGCCACCAGTGACCCAGCTCAGGGGGCTGCCAAAGATACGCAGTATTTT.

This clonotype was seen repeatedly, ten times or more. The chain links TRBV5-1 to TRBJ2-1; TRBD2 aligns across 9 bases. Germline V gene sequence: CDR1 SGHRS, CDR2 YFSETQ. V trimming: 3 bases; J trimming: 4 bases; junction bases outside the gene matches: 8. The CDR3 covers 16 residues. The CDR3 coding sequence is TGCGCCAGCAGCTCCCGACTAGCGGTATTTTACAATGAGCAGTTCTTC. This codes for CASSSRLAVFYNEQFF.

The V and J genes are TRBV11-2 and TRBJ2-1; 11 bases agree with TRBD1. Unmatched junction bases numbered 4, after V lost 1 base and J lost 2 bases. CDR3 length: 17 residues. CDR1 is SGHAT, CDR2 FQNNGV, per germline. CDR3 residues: CASSLGEGQGAYNEQFF. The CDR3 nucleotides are TGTGCCAGCAGCTTAGGTGAGGGACAGGGGGCCTACAATGAGCAGTTCTTC.

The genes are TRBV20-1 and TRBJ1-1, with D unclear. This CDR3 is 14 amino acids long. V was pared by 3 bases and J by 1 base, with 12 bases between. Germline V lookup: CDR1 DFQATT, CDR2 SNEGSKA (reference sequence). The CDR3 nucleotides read TGCAGTGCTAGGCTGGCGGGAAGGAACACTGAAGCTTTCTTT. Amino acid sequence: CSARLAGRNTEAFF.

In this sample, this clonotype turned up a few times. Here the CDR3 reads CAIRETARAPGQYF. The CDR3, as DNA: TGTGCCATTCGGGAGACAGCGAGGGCCCCGGGGCAGTATTTT. The chain combines TRBV28 with TRBJ2-3, with D possibly TRBD2 on 6 matching bases. The ends were cut back, 10 bases at V and 11 bases at J, with 25 bases in the middle. This CDR3 comprises 14 residues. Looked up from germline, CDR1 is MDHEN and CDR2 is SYDVKM.

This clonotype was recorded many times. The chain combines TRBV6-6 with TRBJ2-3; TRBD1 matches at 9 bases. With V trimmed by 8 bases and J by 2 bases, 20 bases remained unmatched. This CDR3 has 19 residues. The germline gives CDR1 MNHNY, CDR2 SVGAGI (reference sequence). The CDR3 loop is CASRPRTGVGLGDTDTQYF. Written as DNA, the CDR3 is TGTGCCAGCCGACCCCGGACAGGGGTAGGACTGGGGGACACAGATACGCAGTATTTT.

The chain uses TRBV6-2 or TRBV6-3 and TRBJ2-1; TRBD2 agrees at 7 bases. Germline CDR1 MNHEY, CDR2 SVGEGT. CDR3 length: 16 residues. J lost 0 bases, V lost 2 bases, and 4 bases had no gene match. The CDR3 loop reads CASSYLAVPSYNEQFF. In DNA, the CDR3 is TGTGCCAGCAGTTACCTAGCGGTACCCTCCTACAATGAGCAGTTCTTC.

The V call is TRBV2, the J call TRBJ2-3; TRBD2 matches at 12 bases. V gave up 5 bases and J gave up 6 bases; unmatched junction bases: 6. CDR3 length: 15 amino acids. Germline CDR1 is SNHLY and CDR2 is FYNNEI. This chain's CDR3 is CASSPKTSGGDTQYF. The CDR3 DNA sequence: TGTGCCAGCAGTCCTAAGACTAGCGGGGGTGATACGCAGTATTTT.

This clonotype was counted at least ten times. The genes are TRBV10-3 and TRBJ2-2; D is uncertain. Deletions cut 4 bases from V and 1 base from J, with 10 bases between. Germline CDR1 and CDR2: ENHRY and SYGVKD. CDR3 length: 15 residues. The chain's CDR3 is CAISVQHQNTGELFF. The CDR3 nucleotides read TGTGCCATCAGTGTCCAGCACCAGAACACCGGGGAGCTGTTTTTT.

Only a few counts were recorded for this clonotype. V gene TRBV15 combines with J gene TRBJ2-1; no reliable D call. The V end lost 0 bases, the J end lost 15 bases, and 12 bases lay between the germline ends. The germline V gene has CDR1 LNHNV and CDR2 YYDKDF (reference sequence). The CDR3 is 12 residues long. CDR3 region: CATSREATPMFF. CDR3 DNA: TGTGCCACCAGCAGAGAGGCTACCCCTATGTTCTTC.